This T cell receptor (beta chain) was obtained from a study of regulatory T cells in long-lasting Graves disease. With iRepertoire HTBI primers and Arm-PCR of CDR3 regions, TCR beta libraries were built. TCRdb itself ran the multiplex PCR reads through MiXCR, one entry per CDR3 protein. The data contain 550,000 or so distinct CDR3 sequences, about 11% of them seen just once; the ten biggest clones take up approximately 9.6%. Stated time point: newly diagnosed GD, antithyroid drugs for less than 3 months. The TCR library was made from RNA that had been extracted from PBMCs in TRIzol. The CDR3 consists of 16 residues. Germline V lookup: CDR1 SEHNR, CDR2 FQNEAQ (reference sequence). V dropped 5 bases and J dropped 1 base, with 17 bases sitting between them. This same sample was also part of a study on T cells in Graves' hyperthyroidism and ophthalmopathy.

This sample comprised peripheral blood mononuclear cells (PBMCs), obtained at new diagnosis, from a patient treated with antithyroid drugs. The sequence was collected from a woman between 25 and 40 years old with Graves disease. The chain recombines TRBV7-9 with TRBJ1-1; maybe TRBD1 (5 bases). The CDR3 DNA reads TGTGCCAGCAGCCGATTAACCCGGGACGGGAACACTGAAGCTTTCTTT. Protein: CASSRLTRDGNTEAFF.